One sample yielded the 30 T cell receptor beta chains listed below, sequenced in a study of blood T cell repertoires in COVID-19. Assay: immunoSEQ multiplex PCR; the TCRdb copy retains only in-frame clones and omits some. The data contain under 55,000 clones, around 87% of them singletons. The sequenced sample consisted of peripheral blood. The receptors come from an elderly woman with COVID-19, enrolled during active disease.

This clone was seen only once. This chain links TRBV18 with TRBJ1-1, with D possibly being TRBD1 (5 bases). From germline, CDR1 is KGHSH and CDR2 LQKENI. This CDR3 comprises 17 residues. V lost 1 base and J 4 bases, leaving 19 bases between the germline ends. CDR3 residues: CASSPRAPGLGLTEAFF. CDR3 nucleotide sequence: TGTGCCAGCTCACCACGGGCTCCGGGACTCGGGCTCACTGAAGCTTTCTTT.

The rearrangement links TRBV13 to TRBJ1-1, with a possible D match to TRBD1 (5 bases). Germline V gene sequence: CDR1 PRHDT, CDR2 FYEKMQ (reference sequence). V lost 8 bases and J lost 4, with 14 bases in between. The CDR3 length is 13 residues. CDR3 bases: TGTGCCAGCGGTTCCCGAAGGGGCACTGAAGCTTTCTTT. This sequence encodes CASGSRRGTEAFF.

This chain uses TRBV25-1 with TRBJ2-2, with TRBD2 identical over 8 bases. The trim removed 4 bases at V and 6 bases at J, leaving 1 base unmatched. Germline V lookup: CDR1 MGHDK, CDR2 SYGVNS. CDR3 length: 13 residues. CDR3 nucleotides: TGTGCCAGCAGTGTAGCGGGACCCGGGGAGCTGTTTTTT. Its protein product is CASSVAGPGELFF.

This chain uses TRBV5-1 with TRBJ1-1; 9 positions agree with TRBD1. The V gene end was trimmed by 1 base and the J gene end by 5 bases; junction bases not matched to a gene: 3. Germline assignment: CDR1 SGHRS and CDR2 YFSETQ. The CDR3 is 14 amino acids. This CDR3 is CASSLSDRGTEAFF. The DNA of the CDR3 is TGCGCCAGCAGCTTGTCCGACAGGGGGACTGAAGCTTTCTTT. The full variable domain, rest sourced from reference TRBV5-1 and TRBJ1-1, is KAGVTQTPRYLIKTRGQQVTLSCSPISGHRSVSWYQQTPGQGLQFLFEYFSETQRNKGNFPGRFSGRQFSNSRSEMNVSTLELGDSALYLCASSLSDRGTEAFFGQGTRLTVV.

This rearrangement joins TRBV4-1 to TRBJ2-7, with 8 bases identical to TRBD2. V shed 0 bases and J 1 base; nucleotides not matched to a gene: 5. Germline V gives CDR1 MGHRA, CDR2 YSYEKL. The CDR3 is 16 amino acids. CDR3: CASSQERGVRSYEQYF. CDR3 bases: TGCGCCAGCAGCCAAGAGCGGGGGGTTCGGTCCTACGAGCAGTACTTC.

The V call is TRBV19, the J call TRBJ2-3, with a tentative D call TRBD2 (5 bases). CDR1 is LNHDA, CDR2 SQIVND, per germline (reference sequence). The CDR3 has 13 amino acids. The V and J ends lost 5 bases and 2 bases respectively, with 8 bases between them. The CDR3 loop reads CASSDGDTDTQYF. As DNA, the CDR3 is TGTGCCAGTAGTGACGGGGACACAGATACGCAGTATTTT.

The V and J genes are TRBV5-4 and TRBJ2-1; tentatively, D is TRBD1 (6 bases). Deletions cut 2 bases from V and 5 bases from J, with 14 bases between. CDR1 and CDR2 from the germline V gene are SGHNT and YYREEE (reference sequence). The CDR3 runs to 15 residues. The CDR3 region has the DNA TGTGCCAGCAGCTTACAGGGAATCGGGCACAATGAGCAGTTCTTC. Translating gives CASSLQGIGHNEQFF.

This clone was picked up a small number of times. The chain is built from TRBV6-5 and TRBJ1-2; no firm D call. The CDR3 has 14 amino acids. V shed 5 bases and J shed 0 bases, with 10 bases lying between them. Germline lookup yields CDR1 MNHEY and CDR2 SVGAGI. The CDR3 here is CASSTSRANYGYTF. CDR3 nucleotide sequence: TGTGCCAGCAGTACGAGCCGCGCTAACTATGGCTACACCTTC.

CDR3 sequence (DNA): TGTGCCAGTAGTAGAGAAACGACAGGAGCCTACGAGCAGTACTTC. Amino acid sequence: CASSRETTGAYEQYF. The chain is built from TRBV19 and TRBJ2-7, with D possibly TRBD1 on 6 matching bases. Germline CDR1 is LNHDA and CDR2 is SQIVND (reference sequence). V dropped 4 bases and J dropped 2 bases, with 15 bases sitting between them. The CDR3 runs 15 residues.

The CDR3 region is CASSLGTGFYNSPLHF. Here the CDR3 DNA reads TGTGCCAGCAGCTTAGGGACAGGGTTCTATAATTCACCCCTCCACTTT. The V gene is TRBV7-9, the J gene TRBJ1-6; 8 bases are shared with TRBD1. The germline gives CDR1 SEHNR, CDR2 FQNEAQ (reference sequence). The CDR3 spans 16 residues. Trimming cost V 1 base and J 3 bases; bases outside gene matches: 2.

The chain combines TRBV27 with TRBJ1-5, with TRBD1 matching 7 bases. V lost 5 bases, J lost 4 bases, and 5 bases stayed unmatched. The germline CDR1 and CDR2 sequences are MNHEY and SMNVEV (reference sequence). There are 14 residues in the CDR3. The DNA of the CDR3 is TGTGCCAGCAGTCCCCGGGACAGAAATCAGCCCCAGCATTTT. Protein: CASSPRDRNQPQHF.

The chain employs TRBV5-1 and TRBJ1-2; no clear D gene. The V gene's germline CDR1 is SGHRS and CDR2 YFSETQ. The CDR3 has 15 residues. V lost 0 bases and J 7 bases, leaving 16 bases between the germline ends. The CDR3, as DNA: TGCGCCAGCAGCTTGGAACGGGGAAGTGTGGCTGGCTACACCTTC. Encoded protein: CASSLERGSVAGYTF.

The gene calls are TRBV4-1 and TRBJ2-3; D is perhaps TRBD2 (7 bases). Germline CDR1 and CDR2: MGHRA and YSYEKL. The CDR3 length is 19 residues. Trimming took 0 bases from V and 10 from J, leaving 29 bases between them. The CDR3 nucleotides read TGCGCCAGCAGCCAAGAGAACCGGGGGGCGACACCCCACAAGTTCTCGCAGTATTTT. Protein sequence: CASSQENRGATPHKFSQYF.

The chain carries TRBV19 and TRBJ1-6, with TRBD1 as a possible D gene (5 bases). CDR1 LNHDA and CDR2 SQIVND come from the germline V gene (reference sequence). This CDR3 comprises 16 residues. V was clipped by 3 bases and J by 3 bases, with 12 bases between them. Here the CDR3 reads CASSIGGGIYNSPLHF. The CDR3 coding sequence is TGTGCCAGTAGTATCGGGGGGGGAATCTATAATTCACCCCTCCACTTT.

V is TRBV6-5 and J is TRBJ2-1; the D gene is possibly TRBD1 (6 bases). CDR1 and CDR2 (germline): MNHEY, SVGAGI. Trimming pared 2 bases from V and 9 bases from J, leaving 17 bases between. This CDR3 comprises 15 residues. The CDR3 coding sequence is TGTGCCAGCAGTTACAACCCCCCGACAGGAGGTGAGCAGTTCTTC. Amino acid sequence: CASSYNPPTGGEQFF.

The chain has TRBV11-1 and TRBJ1-6; D call uncertain. In germline, CDR1 is SGHAT, CDR2 FQDESV (reference sequence). The CDR3 has 14 amino acids. Trimming took off 5 bases at V and 9 bases at J, with 14 bases between the two ends. The CDR3 DNA sequence: TGTGCCAGCAGCAGTCAGGCCTCGACTTCACCCCTCCACTTT. This encodes CASSSQASTSPLHF.

The gene calls are TRBV19 and TRBJ1-1; D possibly corresponds to TRBD1 (6 bases). Trimming removed 7 bases from V and 0 bases from J, with 9 bases in between. There are 13 residues in the CDR3. CDR1 is LNHDA, CDR2 SQIVND, per germline (reference sequence). The CDR3, as DNA: TGTGCCAGTACGGACAGATTGAACACTGAAGCTTTCTTT. Protein product: CASTDRLNTEAFF.

This clone was counted a few times. This CDR3 is CATRGLGTGNQPQHF. The CDR3 nucleotides are TGTGCCACCAGGGGGTTGGGGACAGGGAATCAGCCCCAGCATTTT. The gene calls are TRBV24-1 and TRBJ1-5, with 9 bases lining up with TRBD1. The CDR3 totals 15 residues. V shed 7 bases, J shed 4 bases, and the junction held 7 bases outside the gene matches. Germline V CDR1 and CDR2: KGHDR, SFDVKD.

This chain connects TRBV2 to TRBJ2-5, with D unresolved. CDR3 length equals 12 residues. From germline, CDR1 is SNHLY and CDR2 FYNNEI. Deletions cut 6 bases from V and 6 bases from J, with 11 bases between. The CDR3 is CASSVVVQTQYF. The CDR3 nucleotides are TGTGCCAGCAGCGTCGTTGTCCAGACCCAGTACTTC. The entire variable domain, with the rest obtained from reference TRBV2 and TRBJ2-5, is as follows: EPEVTQTPSHQVTQMGQEVILRCVPISNHLYFYWYRQILGQKVEFLVSFYNNEISEKSEIFDDQFSVERPDGSNFTLKIRSTKLEDSAMYFCASSVVVQTQYFGPGTRLLVL.

The V call is TRBV12-3 or TRBV12-4, the J call TRBJ1-2; tentatively, D is TRBD1 (6 bases). The CDR3 runs to 11 residues. Trimming pared 5 bases from V and 8 bases from J, leaving 9 bases between. CDR3 nucleotide sequence: TGTGCCAGCAGTACGGGACACGGCTACACCTTC. It is translated as CASSTGHGYTF.

The chain has TRBV28 and TRBJ1-3; TRBD1 matches at 7 bases. CDR3 length: 14 residues. The V and J ends lost 6 bases and 3 bases, in that order; junction bases with no gene match: 5. CDR1 and CDR2 from the germline V gene are MDHEN and SYDVKM. The CDR3 reads CASRSTGYGNTIYF. Written as DNA, the CDR3 is TGTGCCAGCAGGTCGACAGGGTATGGAAACACCATATATTTT.

The chain has TRBV6-1 and TRBJ2-2; 7 positions agree with TRBD2. The CDR3 sequence is 14 residues long. Germline V gene sequence: CDR1 MNHNS, CDR2 SASEGT. After removal of 2 bases from V and 5 bases from J, the junction contained 2 bases not matched to a gene. CDR3 DNA: TGTGCCAGCAGTGAAAGGACTAGGACCGGGGAGCTGTTTTTT. Protein product: CASSERTRTGELFF.

The table lists this clone with a count of one. The rearrangement uses TRBV7-6 and TRBJ1-4, with D tentatively TRBD1 (5 bases). CDR1 is SGHVS, CDR2 FNYEAQ, per germline. The CDR3 length is 16 residues. V dropped 2 bases and J dropped 8 bases, with 18 bases sitting between them. DNA for the CDR3: TGTGCCAGCAGCTTAAGGGGTGGGCAGCTAAACGAAAAACTGTTTTTT. Residues: CASSLRGGQLNEKLFF.

This clone has only one observation. This chain joins TRBV14 and TRBJ2-7; the D gene is possibly TRBD1 (5 bases). The CDR3 has 16 amino acids. Germline values: CDR1 SGHDN, CDR2 FVKESK. V dropped 2 bases and J dropped 2 bases, with 16 bases sitting between them. Written as DNA, the CDR3 is TGTGCCAGCAGCCAATCAGGGTGGGGTGGGCCCTACGAGCAGTACTTC. Translated: CASSQSGWGGPYEQYF.

The rearrangement joins TRBV19 to TRBJ1-5; no reliable D call. Germline CDR1 is LNHDA and CDR2 is SQIVND (reference sequence). The CDR3 loop spans 15 amino acids. Trimming took off 4 bases at V and 0 bases at J, with 10 bases between the two ends. CDR3 residues: CASSRSVPSNQPQHF. CDR3 coding DNA: TGTGCCAGTAGTAGATCGGTCCCTAGCAATCAGCCCCAGCATTTT.

The chain employs TRBV6-5 and TRBJ1-1; 7 bases match TRBD1. Germline V gene lookup returns CDR1 MNHEY and CDR2 SVGAGI. The CDR3 spans 14 residues. The V gene end was trimmed by 6 bases and the J gene end by 10 bases; junction bases not matched to a gene: 14. The CDR3 DNA reads TGTGCCAGCAGACCTGGACAGGTCCGGCGTGGAGCTTTCTTT. Translated: CASRPGQVRRGAFF.

The chain is built from TRBV16 and TRBJ1-1; D gene ambiguous. CDR1 is KGHSY, CDR2 FQNENV, per germline. The CDR3 is 17 amino acids. V was cut by 4 bases and J by 1 base, with 19 bases left in between. CDR3 DNA sequence: TGTGCCAGCAGCCTATTAGACCTGGCGGGGAAGAACACTGAAGCTTTCTTT. Protein product: CASSLLDLAGKNTEAFF.

Of note for this clone: This specimen includes other DNA sequences encoding the same CDR3. The rearrangement links TRBV27 to TRBJ1-5; 9 positions agree with TRBD1. With V trimmed by 5 bases and J by 4 bases, 3 bases remained unmatched. There are 14 residues in the CDR3. Germline CDR1 MNHEY, CDR2 SMNVEV (reference sequence). The CDR3 bases are TGTGCCAGCAGTCCGGGGACAGGGAATCAGCCCCAGCATTTT. Encoded protein: CASSPGTGNQPQHF.

The chain has TRBV5-5 and TRBJ1-3; D may be TRBD1 (5 bases). Trimming cost V 1 base and J 4 bases, with 12 bases left between them. The CDR3 is made up of 15 amino acids. Germline loops: CDR1 SGHKS, CDR2 YYEKEE (reference sequence). CDR3 sequence reads: CASSLLGGAGNTIYF. The CDR3 coding sequence is TGTGCCAGCAGCTTGTTAGGAGGGGCCGGAAACACCATATATTTT.

The chain recombines TRBV18 with TRBJ2-7, with D possibly matching TRBD2 (5 bases). V lost 2 bases, J lost 2 bases, and 13 bases lay in between. The CDR3 has 15 residues. Germline V lookup: CDR1 KGHSH, CDR2 LQKENI. The CDR3 bases are TGTGCCAGCTCACCATGGATTAGCGTAGCCTACGAGCAGTACTTC. Translating it yields CASSPWISVAYEQYF.